This TCR beta chain was found in a study of tumor-infiltrating lymphocytes in primary liver carcinoma. With a constant-region primer, TCR beta cDNA was made from 450 to 550 ng of total RNA. Investigators got TCR beta libraries out of three nested multiplex PCR rounds, done with slightly modified ARM-PCR. Two initial PCR rounds of roughly 10 cycles each paired TRBV1-TRBV30 forward primers with a C-beta reverse primer. TCRdb called the multiplex PCR reads again in MiXCR, with one record for every CDR3 protein. The sample shows about 70,000 distinct CDR3 sequences, nearly 70% of them seen only once. Both RNA and DNA were isolated together from roughly 20-30 mg of bulk tissue that had not been sorted. CDR3 length: 15 amino acids. Germline CDR1 is MNHNY and CDR2 is SVGAGI (reference sequence). V shed 4 bases, J shed 5 bases, and the junction held 10 bases outside the gene matches.

The chain combines TRBV6-6 with TRBJ2-7; 8 bases fit TRBD2. The sample was liver tumor tissue from sampling region 4. Subset specified: tumor region T4, right-lateral pole. This sequence originates from a man aged 35-49 years with primary liver carcinoma and hepatitis B virus infection. For the CDR3, the DNA is TGTGCCAGCAGTTGCTCTAAGCGGGAGTGGCACGAGCAGTACTTC. Translating it yields CASSCSKREWHEQYF.